Shown below are 23 T cell receptor beta chains from a single sample sequenced in a study of shared clonotypes between healthy human individuals. Generated by immunoSEQ multiplex PCR, the TCRdb table keeps only in-frame clones and is missing some. The table includes about 680,000 clones, less than 80% detected once. Sequencing was carried out using memory CD4+ T cells sorted from blood. This sample's subset: CD45RA-negative fraction. The receptors derive from a woman younger than 45 in good health.

J is TRBJ1-4 and V is TRBV28, with 9 bases that match TRBD1. CDR3 size: 14 residues. Losses at the gene ends were 6 bases for V and 10 bases for J; bases not matched to a gene: 9. From germline, CDR1 is MDHEN and CDR2 SYDVKM. The DNA for the CDR3 is TGTGCCAGCAGGGGAACAGGGGGCGCCGGAAAACTGTTTTTT. This codes for CASRGTGGAGKLFF.

The V call is TRBV5-1, the J call TRBJ2-7, with D perhaps being TRBD1 or TRBD2 (5 bases each). CDR1 and CDR2 from the germline V gene are SGHRS and YFSETQ. This CDR3 has 16 amino acids. V shed 0 bases and J shed 1 base, with 14 bases lying between them. The CDR3 DNA is TGCGCCAGCAGCTTGGGATGGGGGAGTCAATCCTACGAGCAGTACTTC. This translates into CASSLGWGSQSYEQYF.

The V call is TRBV14, the J call TRBJ1-4; perhaps TRBD1 as D (6 bases). The length of the CDR3 is 15 residues. CDR1 is SGHDN, CDR2 FVKESK, per germline. V was pared by 4 bases and J by 4 bases, with 13 bases between. CDR3 region: CASSPSGHLNEKLFF. CDR3 coding DNA: TGTGCCAGCAGCCCTTCGGGACACCTTAATGAAAAACTGTTTTTT.

This clone was recorded many times. This sample also contains other DNA sequences that code for the same CDR3. The chain uses TRBV5-1 and TRBJ2-1, with a possible D match to TRBD2 (6 bases). Germline-derived CDR1 and CDR2 are SGHRS and YFSETQ. The CDR3 totals 15 residues. Trimming took off 5 bases at V and 0 bases at J, with 12 bases between the two ends. The CDR3 sequence is CASSRDSYSYNEQFF. CDR3 coding DNA: TGCGCCAGCAGTCGGGACTCCTACTCCTACAATGAGCAGTTCTTC.

DNA for the CDR3: TGTGCCAGCAGTGAGCTTCTCTTGAGAGACTATGGCTACACCTTC. Amino acid sequence: CASSELLLRDYGYTF. The chain employs TRBV28 and TRBJ1-2, with no clear D. From germline, CDR1 is MDHEN and CDR2 SYDVKM. The CDR3 is 15 amino acids. The V gene lost 5 bases and the J gene lost 3 bases, with 16 bases spanning the gap.

The chain's CDR3 is CAWAGTWAVEQYF. CDR3 coding DNA: TGTGCCTGGGCCGGGACCTGGGCGGTCGAGCAGTACTTC. The V gene is TRBV30, the J gene TRBJ2-5, with D perhaps being TRBD1 or TRBD2 (5 bases each). The J call may be incorrect, as the DNA end agrees better with TRBJ2-7. The CDR3 spans 13 residues. Germline V gene lookup returns CDR1 GTSNPN and CDR2 SVGIG (reference sequence).

This chain links TRBV5-1 with TRBJ1-2; possibly TRBD1 for D (5 bases). V was pared by 3 bases and J by 4 bases, with 16 bases between. Germline lookup yields CDR1 SGHRS and CDR2 YFSETQ. The CDR3 has 15 residues. DNA for the CDR3: TGCGCCAGCAGCTCGAAAAGAGGGGAGACCTATGGCTACACCTTC. Its translation: CASSSKRGETYGYTF.

The chain uses TRBV28 and TRBJ2-1; either TRBD1 or TRBD2 may fit D (5 bases each). The germline CDR1 and CDR2 sequences are MDHEN and SYDVKM. There are 14 residues in the CDR3. V gave up 10 bases and J gave up 6 bases, with 19 bases separating them. The CDR3 DNA sequence: TGTGCCACCGGGCTGGGGGATTTTCTCAATGAGCAGTTCTTC. Protein product: CATGLGDFLNEQFF.

This chain connects TRBV7-9 to TRBJ2-1, with D unresolved. The germline CDR1 and CDR2 sequences are SEHNR and FQNEAQ (reference sequence). This CDR3 has 14 residues. V dropped 5 bases and J dropped 5 bases, with 13 bases sitting between them. The CDR3 DNA follows: TGTGCCAGCAGCCTCCTAGGGCGGCACAATGAGCAGTTCTTC. This codes for CASSLLGRHNEQFF.

Worth noting for this clone: A much larger clone lies a single base off, so this may be a read error. This chain connects TRBV19 to TRBJ1-5; D remains ambiguous. The CDR3 has 13 residues. Germline values: CDR1 LNHDA, CDR2 SQIVND (reference sequence). The germline V and J ends were trimmed by 7 bases and 2 bases, with 9 bases remaining between them. DNA for the CDR3: TGTGCCAGTACAGTTTTCGGCAATCAGCCCCAGCATTTT. Translating gives CASTVFGNQPQHF.

The rearrangement links TRBV7-9 to TRBJ1-6; 7 bases fit TRBD1. Germline V CDR1 and CDR2: SEHNR, FQNEAQ (reference sequence). Trimming at V came to 5 bases and at J to 9 bases, leaving 7 bases not matched to a gene. This CDR3 contains 14 residues. The CDR3 here is CASSRDREGSPLHF. CDR3 sequence (DNA): TGTGCCAGCAGCCGCGACAGGGAGGGTTCACCCCTCCACTTT.

This chain connects TRBV28 to TRBJ2-6, with 11 bases lining up with TRBD1. Germline CDR1 MDHEN, CDR2 SYDVKM. V lost 5 bases and J lost 1; bases outside the gene matches: 4. This CDR3 spans 17 amino acids. CDR3 DNA: TGTGCCAGCAGTGGAGGACAGGGGGCGTCTGGGGCCAACGTCCTGACTTTC. It codes for CASSGGQGASGANVLTF. The full variable domain, rest sourced from reference TRBV28 and TRBJ2-6, is DVKVTQSSRYLVKRTGEKVFLECVQDMDHENMFWYRQDPGLGLRLIYFSYDVKMKEKGDIPEGYSVSREKKERFSLILESASTNQTSMYLCASSGGQGASGANVLTFGAGSRLTVL.

The chain uses TRBV28 and TRBJ2-4; TRBD1 might be the D (5 bases). This CDR3 has 14 amino acids. The V gene lost 4 bases and the J gene lost 8 bases, with 15 bases spanning the gap. The germline V gene encodes CDR1 MDHEN and CDR2 SYDVKM. The CDR3 loop is CASSSSPTDHIQYF. In DNA, the CDR3 is TGTGCCAGCAGTTCGTCCCCGACAGACCACATTCAGTACTTC.

In nucleotides, the CDR3 is TGTGCCAGCAGTATAACAGGGGGCGAGTACGAGCAGTACTTC. This encodes CASSITGGEYEQYF. V and J are TRBV2 and TRBJ2-7; 9 positions match TRBD1. The CDR3 totals 14 residues. V dropped 5 bases and J dropped 4; count of bases not matched to a gene: 6. From germline, CDR1 is SNHLY and CDR2 FYNNEI. Combining the CDR3 with reference TRBV2 and TRBJ2-7 gives the whole variable domain EPEVTQTPSHQVTQMGQEVILRCVPISNHLYFYWYRQILGQKVEFLVSFYNNEISEKSEIFDDQFSVERPDGSNFTLKIRSTKLEDSAMYFCASSITGGEYEQYFGPGTRLTVT.

This chain connects TRBV6-1 to TRBJ2-7; D remains unclear. V lost 7 bases to trimming and J lost 4 bases, with 17 bases between them. The CDR3 covers 14 residues. Germline V gene sequence: CDR1 MNHNS, CDR2 SASEGT. The CDR3 loop reads CASTPSRSQYEQYF. Here the CDR3 DNA reads TGTGCCAGCACCCCAAGTCGATCACAGTACGAGCAGTACTTC.

The V call is TRBV19, the J call TRBJ2-5, with D perhaps matching TRBD2 (6 bases). V was trimmed by 8 bases and J by 5 bases, leaving 15 bases between them. The germline V gene encodes CDR1 LNHDA and CDR2 SQIVND (reference sequence). This CDR3 has 13 residues. CDR3 sequence reads: CASRAGRWETQYF. CDR3 DNA sequence: TGTGCCAGTCGGGCAGGGAGGTGGGAGACCCAGTACTTC.

This chain links TRBV18 with TRBJ2-2; 8 nucleotides line up with TRBD1. Germline CDR1 KGHSH, CDR2 LQKENI. V was clipped by 4 bases and J by 6 bases; unmatched bases: 7. The CDR3 covers 15 residues. The CDR3, as DNA: TGTGCCAGCTCACGAAGACAGGGGTTCTCCGGGGAGCTGTTTTTT. Translation gives CASSRRQGFSGELFF.

V gene TRBV27 combines with J gene TRBJ1-1; D call uncertain. Trimming took off 0 bases at V and 9 bases at J, with 11 bases between the two ends. The CDR3 is made up of 13 amino acids. Germline CDR1 and CDR2: MNHEY and SMNVEV (reference sequence). The CDR3 DNA reads as TGTGCCAGCAGTTTATCCCGGCAGCTAAAAGCTTTCTTT. The encoded protein is CASSLSRQLKAFF.

V and J are TRBV19 and TRBJ2-7, with D unclear. The CDR3 contains 12 residues. Per the germline V gene, CDR1 is LNHDA and CDR2 is SQIVND (reference sequence). Trimming removed 0 bases from V and 4 bases from J, with 4 bases in between. DNA of the CDR3: TGTGCCAGTAGTATAGAGGGTTACGAGCAGTACTTC. Residues: CASSIEGYEQYF. Looking up the rest from reference TRBV19 and TRBJ2-7 gives the full variable domain: DGGITQSPKYLFRKEGQNVTLSCEQNLNHDAMYWYRQDPGQGLRLIYYSQIVNDFQKGDIAEGYSVSREKKESFPLTVTSAQKNPTAFYLCASSIEGYEQYFGPGTRLTVT.

V and J are TRBV6-1 and TRBJ2-2; TRBD2 matches at 9 bases. The CDR3 extends over 14 amino acids. The V gene's germline CDR1 is MNHNS and CDR2 SASEGT. Unmatched junction bases numbered 2, after V lost 5 bases and J lost 4 bases. The CDR3 loop reads CASSRAGGTGELFF. The DNA of the CDR3 is TGTGCCAGCAGTAGAGCGGGGGGCACCGGGGAGCTGTTTTTT.

The chain joins TRBV4-1 to TRBJ2-1; TRBD2 agrees at 10 bases. The CDR3 loop spans 15 amino acids. With 6 bases clipped from V and 5 bases from J, the junction kept 7 bases outside the gene matches. Germline CDR1 MGHRA, CDR2 YSYEKL. The CDR3: CASSRGLAANNEQFF. In DNA form, the CDR3 reads TGCGCCAGCAGTCGCGGACTAGCGGCTAACAATGAGCAGTTCTTC.

This sequence joins TRBV18 and TRBJ2-2, with TRBD2 matching 11 bases. Losses at the gene ends were 3 bases for V and 6 bases for J; bases not matched to a gene: 9. Germline V CDR1 and CDR2: KGHSH, LQKENI. This CDR3 has 17 residues. The DNA for the CDR3 is TGTGCCAGCTCACCCCAATCTAGCGGGAGGCCCGCCGGGGAGCTGTTTTTT. This codes for CASSPQSSGRPAGELFF. The whole variable domain, filled in from reference TRBV18 and TRBJ2-2, reads NAGVMQNPRHLVRRRGQEARLRCSPMKGHSHVYWYRQLPEEGLKFMVYLQKENIIDESGMPKERFSAEFPKEGPSILRIQQVVRGDSAAYFCASSPQSSGRPAGELFFGEGSRLTVL.

The V call is TRBV11-3, the J call TRBJ2-2; D perhaps matches TRBD2 (5 bases). Trimming took off 0 bases at V and 4 bases at J, with 9 bases between the two ends. Germline V gives CDR1 SGHNT, CDR2 YENEEA. This CDR3 is built from 15 residues. The CDR3: CASSLDIGGTGELFF. The CDR3 DNA reads TGTGCCAGCAGCTTAGATATCGGAGGCACCGGGGAGCTGTTTTTT.